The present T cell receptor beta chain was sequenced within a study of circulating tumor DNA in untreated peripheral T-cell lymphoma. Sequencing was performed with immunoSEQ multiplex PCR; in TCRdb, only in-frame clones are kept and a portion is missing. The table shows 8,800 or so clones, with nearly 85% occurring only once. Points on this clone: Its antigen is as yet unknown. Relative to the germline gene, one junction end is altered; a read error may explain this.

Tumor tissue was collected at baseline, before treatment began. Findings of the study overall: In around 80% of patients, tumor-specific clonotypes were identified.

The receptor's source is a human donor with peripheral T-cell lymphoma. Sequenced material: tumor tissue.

The CDR3, as DNA: TGTGTCAGCAACCGGGAGTATTATGGCTACACCTTC. Its translation is CVSNREYYGYTF. The chain employs TRBV6-8 and TRBJ1-2; D is ambiguous. This CDR3 is 12 amino acids long. CDR1 is MNHGY, CDR2 SAAAGT, per germline.